A single sample is the source of the 25 T cell receptor beta chains below, sequenced in a study of blood T cell repertoires in COVID-19. Profiling relied on immunoSEQ multiplex PCR, and the TCRdb table lists in-frame clones only, not all of them. The sample shows around 120,000 clones, around 64% of them seen only once. The source material was peripheral blood. The source is a human donor with acute or convalescent COVID-19. The donor label of this sample is uncertain.

This sequence joins TRBV7-9 and TRBJ2-3; 8 positions match TRBD1. Germline CDR1 reads SEHNR; CDR2 reads FQNEAQ (reference sequence). This CDR3 spans 15 amino acids. Trimming removed 3 bases from V and 7 bases from J; junction bases left unmatched: 9. The CDR3 here is CASSFATTGGHTQYF. Here the CDR3 DNA reads TGTGCCAGCAGCTTTGCTACCACAGGGGGTCATACGCAGTATTTT.

A word on this clone: Other DNA sequences in the same sample also yield this CDR3. The chain combines TRBV5-1 with TRBJ1-1, with D maybe TRBD1 (5 bases). Per germline, CDR1 SGHRS and CDR2 YFSETQ. The germline V and J ends were trimmed by 0 bases and 0 bases, with 9 bases remaining between them. This CDR3 spans 15 amino acids. The CDR3 DNA reads as TGCGCCAGCAGCTTGGATCGGGGGATGAACACTGAAGCTTTCTTT. It translates to CASSLDRGMNTEAFF.

This chain links TRBV11-3 with TRBJ1-1; the D is unclear. The CDR3 extends over 12 amino acids. The germline CDR1 and CDR2 sequences are SGHNT and YENEEA. The V end lost 1 base, the J end lost 7 bases, and 7 bases lay between the germline ends. The CDR3 loop is CASSLGSGEAFF. CDR3 DNA: TGTGCCAGCAGCTTAGGTTCGGGTGAAGCTTTCTTT.

V usage is TRBV5-5 and J usage is TRBJ2-7, with unresolved D. The CDR3 is 12 residues long. With 2 bases removed from V and 6 bases from J, the gap between germline ends came to 9 bases. Germline V gene sequence: CDR1 SGHKS, CDR2 YYEKEE (reference sequence). CDR3 nucleotide sequence: TGTGCCAGCAGCTTCACAGTGGGCGAGCAGTACTTC. As protein: CASSFTVGEQYF.

This clone came up a few times. The chain joins TRBV2 to TRBJ1-4, with a possible D match to TRBD1 (5 bases). The CDR3 has 15 amino acids. The germline V gene has CDR1 SNHLY and CDR2 FYNNEI. Trimming shortened V by 7 bases and J by 6 bases, and 18 bases separated the two germline ends. The CDR3 DNA follows: TGTGCCAGCAACCAGAGGATGACGGGGGATGAAAAACTGTTTTTT. The encoded protein is CASNQRMTGDEKLFF.

The chain carries TRBV29-1 and TRBJ2-1, with 7 nucleotides matching TRBD1. The CDR3 contains 14 residues. The ends lost 7 bases at V and 1 base at J; junction bases unmatched: 7. The germline V gene has CDR1 SQVTM and CDR2 ANQGSEA. The CDR3 loop reads CSAPTGSSYNEQFF. The CDR3 DNA reads as TGCAGCGCTCCGACAGGGTCTTCCTACAATGAGCAGTTCTTC.

This chain joins TRBV7-9 and TRBJ2-5; 11 nucleotides match TRBD1. This CDR3 is built from 17 residues. Germline trimming cut 5 bases from V and 3 bases from J; bases unmatched to any gene: 11. CDR1 and CDR2 (germline): SEHNR, FQNEAQ (reference sequence). For the CDR3, the DNA is TGTGCCAGCAGCACATACGCGCGGGACAGGGGGAAAGAGACCCAGTACTTC. Translated: CASSTYARDRGKETQYF.

The genes are TRBV15 and TRBJ1-1, with 7 bases aligning to TRBD1. After removal of 5 bases from V and 6 bases from J, the junction contained 12 bases not matched to a gene. The CDR3 loop spans 15 amino acids. Germline V gives CDR1 LNHNV, CDR2 YYDKDF (reference sequence). The CDR3 region is CATSPQTGPGSEAFF. As DNA, the CDR3 is TGTGCCACCAGCCCCCAGACAGGGCCGGGCTCTGAAGCTTTCTTT.

The chain couples TRBV3-1 (or the pseudogene TRBV3-2) to TRBJ1-6; D is undetermined. The length of the CDR3 is 13 residues. With 2 bases removed from V and 12 bases from J, the gap between germline ends came to 11 bases. Germline V gene sequence: CDR1 LGHDT, CDR2 YNNKEL (reference sequence). DNA for the CDR3: TGTGCCAGCAGCCAATTAACGGAGGGACCCCTCCACTTT. Translation: CASSQLTEGPLHF.

The chain recombines TRBV5-4 with TRBJ1-1, with 7 bases lining up with TRBD1. Germline values: CDR1 SGHNT, CDR2 YYREEE (reference sequence). V lost 5 bases and J lost 6; bases outside the gene matches: 4. The length of the CDR3 is 12 residues. The CDR3: CASSYRGAEAFF. The CDR3 bases are TGTGCCAGCAGTTACAGGGGTGCTGAAGCTTTCTTT.

V is TRBV12-3 or TRBV12-4 and J is TRBJ1-6; D possibly corresponds to TRBD1 (5 bases). V gave up 3 bases and J gave up 10 bases, with 10 bases separating them. The CDR3 is made up of 13 amino acids. CDR3 in amino acids: CASSLGGRSPLHF. In DNA, the CDR3 is TGTGCCAGCAGTTTGGGGGGTAGGTCACCCCTCCACTTT.

There are a few counts of this clone. The CDR3 is CASSLKRQLATNEKLFF. CDR3 DNA: TGTGCCAGCAGCTTAAAGAGACAGCTTGCAACTAATGAAAAACTGTTTTTT. V is TRBV7-8 and J is TRBJ1-4, with D perhaps TRBD1 (5 bases). The V and J ends lost 2 bases and 0 bases respectively, with 13 bases between them. The CDR3 sequence is 17 residues long. Germline V gives CDR1 SGHVS, CDR2 FQNEAQ. Full variable domain (outside the CDR3, taken from reference TRBV7-8 and TRBJ1-4): GAGVSQSPRYKVAKRGQDVALRCDPISGHVSLFWYQQALGQGPEFLTYFQNEAQLDKSGLPSDRFFAERPEGSVSTLKIQRTQQEDSAVYLCASSLKRQLATNEKLFFGSGTQLSVL.

This clone is a singleton in its sample. V gene TRBV27 combines with J gene TRBJ1-2; 10 bases fit TRBD1. CDR3 length: 16 amino acids. Germline V gene sequence: CDR1 MNHEY, CDR2 SMNVEV (reference sequence). The V gene end was trimmed by 0 bases and the J gene end by 6 bases; junction bases not matched to a gene: 7. For the CDR3, the DNA is TGTGCCAGCAGTTTATCGCATGAAGGGACAGGGGATGGCTACACCTTC. It specifies CASSLSHEGTGDGYTF.

The rearrangement links TRBV5-6 to TRBJ2-5, with D possibly being TRBD1 (6 bases). V was shortened by 3 bases and J by 1 base, with 19 bases between the two germline ends. The CDR3 totals 17 residues. CDR1 SGHDT and CDR2 YYEEEE come from the germline V gene. The CDR3 is CASSSPQGSSVQETQYF. CDR3 nucleotides: TGTGCCAGCAGCTCCCCACAGGGTTCTTCGGTCCAAGAGACCCAGTACTTC.

V usage is TRBV29-1 and J usage is TRBJ2-5; tentatively, D is TRBD1 (6 bases). CDR1 and CDR2 from the germline V gene are SQVTM and ANQGSEA. Trimming removed 0 bases at V and 7 bases at J, with 21 bases between. This CDR3 is 16 amino acids long. CDR3 loop: CSVEDWGPTRPGTQYF. CDR3 in DNA: TGCAGCGTTGAAGATTGGGGGCCCACCCGGCCGGGGACCCAGTACTTC.

V usage is TRBV5-4 and J usage is TRBJ1-3, with D perhaps TRBD1 (6 bases). The CDR3 length is 14 residues. V lost 3 bases, J lost 1 base, and 8 bases lay in between. Per germline, CDR1 SGHNT and CDR2 YYREEE (reference sequence). The CDR3 nucleotides are TGTGCCAGCAGCTCGCAGGGGTCTGGAAACACCATATATTTT. Protein: CASSSQGSGNTIYF.

The DNA of the CDR3 is TGTGCCAGCTCACCACGGGACTCTTGGTTTGGGACTGAAGCTTTCTTT. It is translated as CASSPRDSWFGTEAFF. The chain is built from TRBV18 and TRBJ1-1; TRBD1 might be the D (5 bases). CDR3 length: 16 amino acids. The germline V and J ends were trimmed by 1 base and 5 bases, with 17 bases remaining between them. Germline-derived CDR1 and CDR2 are KGHSH and LQKENI.

The CDR3 sequence is CASTGQGGHYTF. In nucleotides, the CDR3 is TGTGCCAGCACCGGACAGGGGGGGCACTACACCTTC. This sequence joins TRBV6-5 and TRBJ1-2; 10 bases are a match to TRBD1. The CDR3 extends over 12 amino acids. With V trimmed by 7 bases and J by 10 bases, 6 bases remained unmatched. Germline values: CDR1 MNHEY, CDR2 SVGAGI.

The gene calls are TRBV4-2 and TRBJ1-4; TRBD1 might be the D (5 bases). Trimming took off 3 bases at V and 2 bases at J, with 13 bases between the two ends. The CDR3 runs 16 residues. Germline CDR1 is LGHNA and CDR2 is YNFKEQ. CDR3 loop: CASSQTGGGTNEKLFF. The CDR3 nucleotides are TGTGCCAGCAGCCAGACCGGGGGGGGGACTAATGAAAAACTGTTTTTT.

The chain uses TRBV6-6 and TRBJ2-1; D is undetermined. The V end lost 0 bases, the J end lost 0 bases, and 9 bases lay between the germline ends. The CDR3 contains 16 residues. Germline CDR1 MNHNY, CDR2 SVGAGI (reference sequence). The CDR3 DNA reads TGTGCCAGCAGTTACTCGACTGCCAGCTCCTACAATGAGCAGTTCTTC. Amino acid sequence: CASSYSTASSYNEQFF.

The chain carries TRBV5-1 and TRBJ2-3; maybe TRBD1 (6 bases). The CDR3 runs to 14 residues. Germline CDR1 reads SGHRS; CDR2 reads YFSETQ. The V gene lost 0 bases and the J gene lost 8 bases, with 13 bases spanning the gap. The CDR3 protein is CASSLVGSGATQYF. For the CDR3, the DNA is TGCGCCAGCAGCTTGGTAGGTTCAGGGGCTACGCAGTATTTT.

This chain connects TRBV5-1 to TRBJ1-4; a weak D match, TRBD1 (6 bases). Looked up from germline, CDR1 is SGHRS and CDR2 is YFSETQ. The CDR3 covers 15 residues. Between the trimmed V and J ends, which lost 3 bases and 7 bases, there was a span of 16 bases. This CDR3 reads CASSSDGTSTEKLFF. The DNA for the CDR3 is TGCGCCAGCAGCTCGGACGGGACATCGACTGAAAAACTGTTTTTT.

V gene TRBV7-2 combines with J gene TRBJ2-3, with D possibly being TRBD1 (6 bases). The V gene lost 5 bases and the J gene lost 10 bases, with 22 bases spanning the gap. Per germline, CDR1 SGHTA and CDR2 FQGNSA. This CDR3 is 15 amino acids long. The CDR3 bases are TGTGCCAGCAGCCGTGTGACAGGTTCCCGAGGGGCGCAGTATTTT. It codes for CASSRVTGSRGAQYF.

The chain employs TRBV18 and TRBJ1-3; TRBD1 agrees at 7 bases. The junction had 12 bases not matched to a gene; V was cut back by 3 bases and J by 4 bases. The CDR3 totals 17 residues. CDR1 is KGHSH and CDR2 is LQKENI in the germline V gene. The CDR3, as DNA: TGTGCCAGCTCACCCCGCATAACTACAGGGGACGGAAACACCATATATTTT. Translating it yields CASSPRITTGDGNTIYF.

CDR3 sequence: CASSPRKLNYGYTF. Here the CDR3 DNA reads TGTGCCAGCAGCCCCCGCAAACTAAACTATGGCTACACCTTC. This sequence joins TRBV6-5 and TRBJ1-2, with D uncertain. The V gene lost 6 bases and the J gene lost 2 bases, with 13 bases spanning the gap. CDR3 length: 14 residues. Germline V gene sequence: CDR1 MNHEY, CDR2 SVGAGI.